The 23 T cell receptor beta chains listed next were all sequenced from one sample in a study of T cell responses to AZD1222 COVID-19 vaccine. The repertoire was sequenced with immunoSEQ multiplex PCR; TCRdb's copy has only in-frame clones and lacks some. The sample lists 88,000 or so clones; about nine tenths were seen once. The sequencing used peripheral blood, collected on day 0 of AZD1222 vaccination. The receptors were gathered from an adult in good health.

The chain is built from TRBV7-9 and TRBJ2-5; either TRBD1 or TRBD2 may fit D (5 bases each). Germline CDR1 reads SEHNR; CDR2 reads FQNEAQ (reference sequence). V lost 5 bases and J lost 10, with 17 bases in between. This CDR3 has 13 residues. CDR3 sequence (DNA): TGTGCCAGCAGCAATGACAGAGTGCGGGTCCAGTACTTC. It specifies CASSNDRVRVQYF.

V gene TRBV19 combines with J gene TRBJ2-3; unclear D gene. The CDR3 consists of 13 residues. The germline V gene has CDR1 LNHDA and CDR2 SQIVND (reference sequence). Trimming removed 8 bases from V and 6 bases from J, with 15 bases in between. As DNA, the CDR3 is TGTGCCAGTCAGTGGGCCATTCATGATACGCAGTATTTT. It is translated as CASQWAIHDTQYF.

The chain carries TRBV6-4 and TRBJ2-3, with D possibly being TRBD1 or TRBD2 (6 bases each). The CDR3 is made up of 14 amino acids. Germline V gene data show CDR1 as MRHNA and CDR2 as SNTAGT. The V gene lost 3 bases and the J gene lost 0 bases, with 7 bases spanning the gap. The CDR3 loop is CASSEGGSTDTQYF. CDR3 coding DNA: TGTGCCAGCAGTGAAGGGGGGAGCACAGATACGCAGTATTTT.

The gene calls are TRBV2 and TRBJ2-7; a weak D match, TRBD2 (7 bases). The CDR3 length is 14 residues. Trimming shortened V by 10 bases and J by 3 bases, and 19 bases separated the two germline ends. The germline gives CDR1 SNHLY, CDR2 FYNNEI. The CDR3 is CATFREGGIYEQYF. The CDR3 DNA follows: TGTGCCACCTTCAGAGAGGGGGGGATCTACGAGCAGTACTTC. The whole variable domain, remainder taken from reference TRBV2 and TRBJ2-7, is EPEVTQTPSHQVTQMGQEVILRCVPISNHLYFYWYRQILGQKVEFLVSFYNNEISEKSEIFDDQFSVERPDGSNFTLKIRSTKLEDSAMYFCATFREGGIYEQYFGPGTRLTVT.

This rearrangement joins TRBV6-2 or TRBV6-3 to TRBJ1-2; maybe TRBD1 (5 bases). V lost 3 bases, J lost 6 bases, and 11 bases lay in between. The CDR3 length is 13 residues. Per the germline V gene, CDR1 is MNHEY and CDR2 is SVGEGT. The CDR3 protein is CASSYSGTHGYTF. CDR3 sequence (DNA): TGTGCCAGCAGTTATTCCGGGACCCATGGCTACACCTTC.

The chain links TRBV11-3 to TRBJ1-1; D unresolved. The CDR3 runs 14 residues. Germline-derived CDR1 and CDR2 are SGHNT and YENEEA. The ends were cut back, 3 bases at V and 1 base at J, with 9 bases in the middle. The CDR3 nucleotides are TGTGCCAGCAGCTTGACCGGGTCGAACACTGAAGCTTTCTTT. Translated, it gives CASSLTGSNTEAFF.

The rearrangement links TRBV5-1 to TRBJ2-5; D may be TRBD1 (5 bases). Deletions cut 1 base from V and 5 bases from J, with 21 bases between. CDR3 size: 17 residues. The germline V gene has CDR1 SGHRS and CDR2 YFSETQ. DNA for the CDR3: TGCGCCAGCAGCTTGCTGGGCGGTGGGGCAGGGTTGGAGACCCAGTACTTC. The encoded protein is CASSLLGGGAGLETQYF.

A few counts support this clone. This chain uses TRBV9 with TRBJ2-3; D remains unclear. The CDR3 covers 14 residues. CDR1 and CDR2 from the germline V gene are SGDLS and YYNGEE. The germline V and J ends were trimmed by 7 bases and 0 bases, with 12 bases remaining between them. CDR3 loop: CASGKPLSTDTQYF. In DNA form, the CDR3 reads TGTGCCAGCGGGAAACCACTTAGCACAGATACGCAGTATTTT.

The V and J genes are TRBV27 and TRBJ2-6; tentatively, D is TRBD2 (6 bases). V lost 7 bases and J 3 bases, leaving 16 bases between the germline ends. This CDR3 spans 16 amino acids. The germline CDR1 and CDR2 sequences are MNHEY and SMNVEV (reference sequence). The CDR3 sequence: CASNPGGVDGANVLTF. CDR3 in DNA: TGTGCCAGCAACCCCGGGGGAGTGGATGGGGCCAACGTCCTGACTTTC.

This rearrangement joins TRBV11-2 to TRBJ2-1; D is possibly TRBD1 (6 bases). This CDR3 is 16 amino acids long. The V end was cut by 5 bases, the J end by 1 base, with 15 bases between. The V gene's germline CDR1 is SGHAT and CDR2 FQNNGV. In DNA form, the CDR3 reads TGTGCCAGCAGCCCCAGGGGAGTCGGATCCTACAATGAGCAGTTCTTC. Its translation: CASSPRGVGSYNEQFF.

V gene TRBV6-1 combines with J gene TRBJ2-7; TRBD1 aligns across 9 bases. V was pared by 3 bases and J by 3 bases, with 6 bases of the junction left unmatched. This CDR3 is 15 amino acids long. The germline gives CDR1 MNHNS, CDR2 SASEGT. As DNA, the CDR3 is TGTGCCAGCAGTGAGGGGACAGGGCCTAGCTACGAGCAGTACTTC. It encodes CASSEGTGPSYEQYF.

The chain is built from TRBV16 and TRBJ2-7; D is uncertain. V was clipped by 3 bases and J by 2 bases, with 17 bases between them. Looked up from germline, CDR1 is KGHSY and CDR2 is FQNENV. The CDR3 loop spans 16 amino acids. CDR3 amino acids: CASSHSTLASPYEQYF. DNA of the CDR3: TGTGCCAGCAGCCACTCTACCTTAGCCTCCCCCTACGAGCAGTACTTC.

CDR3 loop: CASSLNAYEQYF. CDR3 sequence (DNA): TGTGCCAGCAGCTTGAACGCCTACGAGCAGTACTTC. J is TRBJ2-7 and V is TRBV5-6; D gene ambiguous. Germline CDR1 reads SGHDT; CDR2 reads YYEEEE. V lost 1 base, J lost 2 bases, and 4 bases lay in between. The CDR3 consists of 12 residues.

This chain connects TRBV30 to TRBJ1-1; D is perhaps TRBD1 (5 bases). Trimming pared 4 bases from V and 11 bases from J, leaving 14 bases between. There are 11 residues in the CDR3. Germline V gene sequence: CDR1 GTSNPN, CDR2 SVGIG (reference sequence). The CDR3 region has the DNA TGTGCCTGGACCGGAGGGGCAGGGGCTTTCTTT. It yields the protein CAWTGGAGAFF.

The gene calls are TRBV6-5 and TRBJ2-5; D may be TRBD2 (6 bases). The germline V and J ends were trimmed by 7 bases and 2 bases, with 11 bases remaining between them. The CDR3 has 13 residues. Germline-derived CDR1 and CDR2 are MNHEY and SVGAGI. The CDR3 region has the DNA TGTGCCAGCACGCGGGATAAACAAGAGACCCAGTACTTC. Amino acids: CASTRDKQETQYF.

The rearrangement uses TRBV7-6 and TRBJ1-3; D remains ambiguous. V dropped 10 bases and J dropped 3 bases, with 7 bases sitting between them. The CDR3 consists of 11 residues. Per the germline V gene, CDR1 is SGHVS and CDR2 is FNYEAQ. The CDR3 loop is CATRLGNTIYF. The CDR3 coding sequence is TGTGCCACCCGGCTTGGAAACACCATATATTTT.

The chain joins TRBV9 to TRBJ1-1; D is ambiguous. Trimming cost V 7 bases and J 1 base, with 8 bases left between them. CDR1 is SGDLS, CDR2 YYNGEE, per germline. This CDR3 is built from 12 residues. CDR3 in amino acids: CASSNPNTEAFF. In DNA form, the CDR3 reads TGTGCCAGCTCTAATCCGAACACTGAAGCTTTCTTT.

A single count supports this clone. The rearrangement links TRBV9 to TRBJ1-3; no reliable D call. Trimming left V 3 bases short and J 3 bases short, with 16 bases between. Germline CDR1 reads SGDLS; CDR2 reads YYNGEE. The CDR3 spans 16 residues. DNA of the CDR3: TGTGCCAGCAGCGCCACGGAGGGCAGGATTGGAAACACCATATATTTT. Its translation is CASSATEGRIGNTIYF. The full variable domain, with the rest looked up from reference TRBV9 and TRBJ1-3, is DSGVTQTPKHLITATGQRVTLRCSPRSGDLSVYWYQQSLDQGLQFLIQYYNGEERAKGNILERFSAQQFPDLHSELNLSSLELGDSALYFCASSATEGRIGNTIYFGEGSWLTVV.

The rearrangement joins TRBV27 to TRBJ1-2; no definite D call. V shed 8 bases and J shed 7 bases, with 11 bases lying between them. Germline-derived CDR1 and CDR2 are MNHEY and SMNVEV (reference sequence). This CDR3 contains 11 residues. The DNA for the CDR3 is TGTGCCAGCGGACCCCGTTCTGGCTACACCTTC. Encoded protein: CASGPRSGYTF.

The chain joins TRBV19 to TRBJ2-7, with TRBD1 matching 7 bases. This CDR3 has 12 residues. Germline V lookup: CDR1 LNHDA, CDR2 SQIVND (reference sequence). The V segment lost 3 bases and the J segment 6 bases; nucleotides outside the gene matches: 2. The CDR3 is CASSIRQGEQYF. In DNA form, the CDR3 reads TGTGCCAGTAGTATCCGACAGGGCGAGCAGTACTTC.

CDR3 protein: CASSKNNSRRNEKLFF. The DNA of the CDR3 is TGTGCCAGCAGCAAAAACAATAGCCGGCGAAATGAAAAACTGTTTTTT. The chain links TRBV21-1 to TRBJ1-4. TRBV21-1 is a recognized pseudogene. The CDR3 loop spans 16 amino acids.

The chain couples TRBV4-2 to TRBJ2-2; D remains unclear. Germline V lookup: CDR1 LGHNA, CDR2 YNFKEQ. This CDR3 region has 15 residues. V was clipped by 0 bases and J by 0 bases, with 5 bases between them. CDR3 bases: TGTGCCAGCAGCCAAGAAGGGACGAACACCGGGGAGCTGTTTTTT. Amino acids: CASSQEGTNTGELFF.

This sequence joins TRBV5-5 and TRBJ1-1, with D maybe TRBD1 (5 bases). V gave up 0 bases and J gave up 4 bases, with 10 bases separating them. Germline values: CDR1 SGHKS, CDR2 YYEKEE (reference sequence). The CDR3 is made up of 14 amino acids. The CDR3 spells CASSLAAGSTEAFF. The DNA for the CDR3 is TGTGCCAGCAGCTTGGCGGCAGGGAGCACTGAAGCTTTCTTT.